Each of the 2 T cell receptor beta chains below was sequenced from the same sample in a study of blood T cell repertoires in COVID-19. TCRdb keeps only in-frame clones here, not all; method: immunoSEQ multiplex PCR. The table includes roughly 200,000 clones, around 86% detected once. Sequencing was done on a sample of PBMCs or T cells enriched from blood (not recorded which). The source is a man aged 25 to 40 in a cohort exposed to, infected with or recovered from COVID-19 (not recorded which).

The rearrangement uses TRBV10-3 and TRBJ1-4, with 8 nucleotides matching TRBD1. The CDR3 spans 13 residues. The germline V gene has CDR1 ENHRY and CDR2 SYGVKD. J lost 3 bases, V lost 6 bases, and 0 bases had no gene match. CDR3 sequence reads: CAIRQGANEKLFF. CDR3 bases: TGTGCCATCAGACAGGGGGCTAATGAAAAACTGTTTTTT.

The V gene is TRBV5-1, the J gene TRBJ2-1; 8 nucleotides match TRBD2. J lost 10 bases, V lost 3 bases, and 6 bases had no gene match. The CDR3 spans 13 residues. Germline V gives CDR1 SGHRS, CDR2 YFSETQ. CDR3: CASSYTLAGEQFF. The CDR3 DNA is TGCGCCAGCAGCTACACTTTAGCGGGGGAGCAGTTCTTC. The variable domain in full, completed from reference TRBV5-1 and TRBJ2-1, reads KAGVTQTPRYLIKTRGQQVTLSCSPISGHRSVSWYQQTPGQGLQFLFEYFSETQRNKGNFPGRFSGRQFSNSRSEMNVSTLELGDSALYLCASSYTLAGEQFFGPGTRLTVL.